These 10 T cell receptor beta chains came from one sample sequenced in a study of cytomegalovirus exposure and HLA in healthy donors. The method was immunoSEQ multiplex PCR; TCRdb's version includes in-frame clones alone and lacks a portion of them. Among about 180,000 clones, less than 85% were seen once, and the ten largest hold roughly 15%. The sequencing input was PBMCs. The receptors come from a man in his late teens or twenties in good health and CMV-seropositive.

The chain employs TRBV18 and TRBJ2-7, with TRBD2 matching 10 bases. J lost 0 bases, V lost 6 bases, and 8 bases had no gene match. The CDR3 length is 16 residues. Germline V CDR1 and CDR2: KGHSH, LQKENI. The DNA of the CDR3 is TGTGCCAGCTCCCCGACGGGGACTAGCGTCTCCTACGAGCAGTACTTC. Its protein is CASSPTGTSVSYEQYF.

The gene calls are TRBV2 and TRBJ1-1; D may be TRBD1 (5 bases). The CDR3 runs to 13 residues. Germline assignment: CDR1 SNHLY and CDR2 FYNNEI. V shed 4 bases and J shed 1 base, with 7 bases lying between them. The CDR3 coding sequence is TGTGCCAGCAGTGGACAGCCGAACACTGAAGCTTTCTTT. This codes for CASSGQPNTEAFF. Filled out from reference TRBV2 and TRBJ1-1, the complete variable domain reads EPEVTQTPSHQVTQMGQEVILRCVPISNHLYFYWYRQILGQKVEFLVSFYNNEISEKSEIFDDQFSVERPDGSNFTLKIRSTKLEDSAMYFCASSGQPNTEAFFGQGTRLTVV.

The chain joins TRBV2 to TRBJ2-7; 8 nucleotides line up with TRBD2. Germline values: CDR1 SNHLY, CDR2 FYNNEI. J was trimmed by 5 bases and V by 10 bases; bases with no gene match: 7. This CDR3 region has 12 residues. CDR3 amino acids: CATGGAGDEQYF. The CDR3 DNA sequence: TGTGCCACCGGGGGGGCAGGGGACGAGCAGTACTTC.

The chain couples TRBV30 to TRBJ1-1; unclear D gene. This CDR3 region has 15 residues. V gave up 3 bases and J gave up 5 bases, with 19 bases separating them. Germline V gene lookup returns CDR1 GTSNPN and CDR2 SVGIG (reference sequence). CDR3 bases: TGTGCCTGGAGCATGGGGAGGGTAGAATTTACTGAAGCTTTCTTT. It codes for CAWSMGRVEFTEAFF.

The rearrangement uses TRBV7-9 and TRBJ2-1; 12 bases are shared with TRBD2. The V segment lost 5 bases and the J segment 4 bases; nucleotides outside the gene matches: 0. CDR1 SEHNR and CDR2 FQNEAQ come from the germline V gene (reference sequence). The CDR3 is 14 residues long. CDR3 sequence: CASSGTSGYNEQFF. The CDR3 bases are TGTGCCAGCAGCGGGACTAGCGGGTACAATGAGCAGTTCTTC.

The chain employs TRBV9 and TRBJ1-2; possibly TRBD1 for D (5 bases). Trimming took 0 bases from V and 4 from J, leaving 7 bases between them. This CDR3 contains 13 residues. CDR1 and CDR2 from the germline V gene are SGDLS and YYNGEE. This CDR3 reads CASSVGQGYGYTF. The CDR3 DNA reads as TGTGCCAGCAGCGTAGGGCAGGGCTATGGCTACACCTTC.

This clone came up once. The J gene is TRBJ2-3, the V gene TRBV5-1; 14 nucleotides agree with TRBD2. This CDR3 region has 18 residues. CDR1 and CDR2 from the germline V gene are SGHRS and YFSETQ. The ends lost 4 bases at V and 4 bases at J; junction bases unmatched: 11. The CDR3: CASSLTLGLAGEADTQYF. DNA of the CDR3: TGCGCCAGCAGCCTCACCCTGGGACTAGCGGGAGAAGCAGATACGCAGTATTTT.

The rearrangement joins TRBV27 to TRBJ1-5; tentative D call: TRBD1 (5 bases). CDR3 size: 14 residues. The germline V and J ends were trimmed by 3 bases and 3 bases, with 9 bases remaining between them. Germline CDR1 is MNHEY and CDR2 is SMNVEV (reference sequence). CDR3 loop: CASSFSRDNQPQHF. The CDR3 coding sequence is TGTGCCAGCAGTTTCAGCAGGGACAATCAGCCCCAGCATTTT.

J is TRBJ1-3 and V is TRBV7-6, with 8 bases aligning to TRBD1. The CDR3 loop spans 15 amino acids. The J segment lost 6 bases and the V segment lost 4 bases, leaving 8 bases of the junction unmatched. Germline V lookup: CDR1 SGHVS, CDR2 FNYEAQ. The CDR3 nucleotides read TGTGCCAGCAGCTCCGGACAGGGCACGGAAAACACCATATATTTT. This translates into CASSSGQGTENTIYF. The full variable domain, with the rest looked up from reference TRBV7-6 and TRBJ1-3, is GAGVSQSPRYKVTKRGQDVALRCDPISGHVSLYWYRQALGQGPEFLTYFNYEAQQDKSGLPNDRFSAERPEGSISTLTIQRTEQRDSAMYRCASSSGQGTENTIYFGEGSWLTVV.

This sequence joins TRBV7-3 and TRBJ2-3; TRBD2 aligns across 8 bases. V was pared by 2 bases and J by 3 bases, with 7 bases of the junction left unmatched. Germline V gene lookup returns CDR1 SGHTA and CDR2 FQGTGA. This CDR3 is 16 amino acids long. The DNA of the CDR3 is TGTGCCAGCAGCTTATATAAGCGGGAGACGACAGATACGCAGTATTTT. Its translation: CASSLYKRETTDTQYF.